The rows below give T cell receptor beta chains drawn from one sample of a study of T cell responses to AZD1222 COVID-19 vaccine. The repertoire was sequenced with immunoSEQ multiplex PCR; TCRdb's copy has only in-frame clones and lacks some. Of 110,000 or so clones in the sample, about 91% were seen once. The sample consisted of peripheral blood, taken 28 days after the second AZD1222 dose. The receptor set was obtained from an adult who received the AZD1222 COVID-19 vaccine. CDR3s leave out the opening cysteine and the closing phenylalanine or tryptophan.

TRBV7-3 | ASSPRTGGLAYGYT
TRBV15 | ATSRDKIRDSPLH
TRBV6-6 | ASTDGVYNQPQH
TRBV15 | ATSRSGSGETQY
TRBV10-1 | ASSESGDPSSYEQY
TRBV9 | ASSVGTGTYEQY
TRBV29-1 | SVYEVGQPQH
TRBV10-3 | ATGTENQPQH
TRBV6-6 | ASCRLSNQPQH
TRBV19 | ASTPRGADTEAF
TRBV29-1 | SVFRDVGTEAF
TRBV29-1 | SVEAGGNYGYT
TRBV5-1 | ASSLVGGSKNIQY
TRBV11-2 | ASSLDRWETQY
TRBV5-4 | ASSLGGEQHSGNTIY
TRBV7-8 | ASSLAHYTQY
TRBV6-2/TRBV6-3 | ASSQRGGPYNEQF
TRBV3-1/TRBV3-2 | ASSHSGVNYGYT
TRBV18 | ASSPGTGYEQY
TRBV3-1/TRBV3-2 | ASSQVARTSANKTQY
TRBV19 | ASRISRVDQPQH
TRBV6-5 | ASTPGGTAYGYT
TRBV7-9 | ASSLMGQDYEQY
TRBV12-3/TRBV12-4 | ASSGGWEKLF
TRBV7-9 | ASSLAQGFYNEQF
TRBV3-1/TRBV3-2 | ASTSQGHEQY
TRBV12-3/TRBV12-4 | ASSPTGGEGYT
TRBV24-1 | ATSDLVDGGDTEAF
TRBV4-1 | ASSWDGTINTGELF
TRBV7-9 | ASTISGGESGYT
TRBV19 | ASSKTPNYNSPLH
TRBV4-3 | ASSQVYGPNPNEQF
TRBV6-2/TRBV6-3 | ASSTITDEAF